These 22 T cell receptor beta chains were all obtained from the same sample, sequenced in a study of T-cell memory formation after mild COVID-19. MiXCR, run by TCRdb on the 5' RACE reads, gives a single entry per CDR3 protein. Among about 190,000 distinct CDR3 sequences listed, around 18% were seen once. Sequencing was carried out using PBMCs or a T cell subset sorted from them (not recorded which). The receptors derive from an adult woman who had mild COVID-19 (a few samples of this study predate the infection). Cell type and time point are not known.

The chain carries TRBV4-1 and TRBJ2-4; D possibly uses TRBD1 or TRBD2 (5 bases each). The CDR3 has 15 residues. V was pared by 2 bases and J by 7 bases, with 15 bases between. The germline CDR1 and CDR2 sequences are MGHRA and YSYEKL. Here the CDR3 DNA reads TGCGCCAGCAGCCAACCCGAGGGGTATGATAACATTCAGTACTTC. Protein sequence: CASSQPEGYDNIQYF.

This clonotype was seen only a few times. The chain carries TRBV4-2 and TRBJ2-7, with a possible D match to TRBD2 (7 bases). The ends were cut back, 5 bases at V and 2 bases at J, with 16 bases in the middle. Germline V gene data show CDR1 as LGHNA and CDR2 as YNFKEQ. The CDR3 totals 15 residues. CDR3 residues: CASSNLGGAAYEQYF. CDR3 coding DNA: TGTGCCAGCAGCAATCTTGGGGGGGCAGCCTACGAGCAGTACTTC.

This clonotype was counted a few times. This chain uses TRBV5-5 with TRBJ2-2; D is ambiguous. The CDR3 covers 14 residues. The ends were cut back, 6 bases at V and 0 bases at J, with 9 bases in the middle. The V gene's germline CDR1 is SGHKS and CDR2 YYEKEE (reference sequence). CDR3 DNA sequence: TGTGCCAGCACCACAAGGGCGAACACCGGGGAGCTGTTTTTT. Translation: CASTTRANTGELFF.

This clonotype was found a few times. This rearrangement joins TRBV6-5 to TRBJ1-2; D is unresolved. Per the germline V gene, CDR1 is MNHEY and CDR2 is SVGAGI. The length of the CDR3 is 13 residues. V shed 6 bases and J shed 0 bases, with 8 bases lying between them. The CDR3 loop is CASRRTTNYGYTF. In DNA form, the CDR3 reads TGTGCCAGCAGGCGGACTACTAACTATGGCTACACCTTC.

This clonotype was found many times. The CDR3 loop is CASSYDAVRTEQYF. The CDR3 DNA follows: TGTGCCAGCAGTTACGATGCGGTACGAACGGAGCAGTACTTC. The chain has TRBV6-5 and TRBJ2-7; D remains unclear. CDR3 length equals 14 residues. Germline V gene lookup returns CDR1 MNHEY and CDR2 SVGAGI. Deletions cut 2 bases from V and 7 bases from J, with 15 bases between.

The chain carries TRBV9 and TRBJ2-5; D gene unclear. Germline CDR1 SGDLS, CDR2 YYNGEE. This CDR3 contains 13 residues. V lost 1 base and J 2 bases, leaving 6 bases between the germline ends. The CDR3 reads CASSVSQQETQYF. The CDR3 nucleotides are TGTGCCAGCAGCGTATCACAGCAAGAGACCCAGTACTTC.

This clonotype was counted a few times. The J gene is TRBJ2-7, the V gene TRBV20-1, with a weak D call TRBD1 (6 bases). The length of the CDR3 is 11 residues. V lost 7 bases to trimming and J lost 0 bases, with 7 bases between them. Germline lookup yields CDR1 DFQATT and CDR2 SNEGSKA (reference sequence). CDR3 DNA: TGCAGTGTACAGGGCTCCTACGAGCAGTACTTC. Amino acids: CSVQGSYEQYF.

This clonotype was observed a few times. The chain has TRBV19 and TRBJ1-5; D is unclear. This CDR3 has 18 amino acids. V was shortened by 3 bases and J by 0 bases, with 18 bases between the two germline ends. The germline V gene has CDR1 LNHDA and CDR2 SQIVND (reference sequence). CDR3 region: CASSILVLKTASNQPQHF. CDR3 nucleotide sequence: TGTGCCAGTAGTATCTTAGTGTTGAAGACCGCTAGCAATCAGCCCCAGCATTTT. Full variable domain (rest looked up from reference TRBV19 and TRBJ1-5): DGGITQSPKYLFRKEGQNVTLSCEQNLNHDAMYWYRQDPGQGLRLIYYSQIVNDFQKGDIAEGYSVSREKKESFPLTVTSAQKNPTAFYLCASSILVLKTASNQPQHFGDGTRLSIL.

This clonotype has a handful of counts. The J gene is TRBJ2-1, the V gene TRBV20-1; no clear D. The V end lost 6 bases, the J end lost 1 base, and 16 bases lay between the germline ends. Looked up from germline, CDR1 is DFQATT and CDR2 is SNEGSKA (reference sequence). CDR3 length: 15 residues. In DNA, the CDR3 is TGCAGTGCAAAGACTGGGTATCGGTCCTACAATGAGCAGTTCTTC. Translation: CSAKTGYRSYNEQFF.

The V gene is TRBV5-1, the J gene TRBJ2-5; 9 bases are a match to TRBD2. J was trimmed by 5 bases and V by 4 bases; bases with no gene match: 6. CDR3 length equals 14 residues. Germline CDR1 is SGHRS and CDR2 is YFSETQ. The CDR3 loop reads CASSGGGGAETQYF. Written as DNA, the CDR3 is TGCGCCAGCAGCGGCGGCGGGGGGGCGGAGACCCAGTACTTC.

The V gene is TRBV5-1, the J gene TRBJ1-5; 8 bases agree with TRBD1. CDR3 length equals 15 residues. After removal of 0 bases from V and 3 bases from J, the junction contained 2 bases not matched to a gene. Germline CDR1 reads SGHRS; CDR2 reads YFSETQ. CDR3 in DNA: TGCGCCAGCAGCTTGGGACAGGGGTACAATCAGCCCCAGCATTTT. Protein sequence: CASSLGQGYNQPQHF.

This clonotype turned up a few times. V and J are TRBV13 and TRBJ2-7; D unresolved. This CDR3 is built from 14 residues. Deletions cut 5 bases from V and 6 bases from J, with 17 bases between. Germline V gives CDR1 PRHDT, CDR2 FYEKMQ (reference sequence). The CDR3 DNA is TGTGCCAGCAGCCCTAGACCCCCCGGACGCGAGCAGTACTTC. Its translation: CASSPRPPGREQYF. Full variable domain (rest looked up from reference TRBV13 and TRBJ2-7): AAGVIQSPRHLIKEKRETATLKCYPIPRHDTVYWYQQGPGQDPQFLISFYEKMQSDKGSIPDRFSAQQFSDYHSELNMSSLELGDSALYFCASSPRPPGREQYFGPGTRLTVT.

V is TRBV6-2 or TRBV6-3 and J is TRBJ2-4; 9 bases are a match to TRBD1. From germline, CDR1 is MNHEY and CDR2 SVGEGT. This CDR3 spans 14 amino acids. V dropped 6 bases and J dropped 9; count of bases not matched to a gene: 9. The CDR3 spells CASSRAQGAGIQYF. The CDR3 region has the DNA TGTGCCAGCAGCCGCGCACAGGGGGCTGGCATTCAGTACTTC.

CDR3 bases: TGCGCCAGCAGCCGTGGTGGGGCCAACGTCCTGACTTTC. Its translation is CASSRGGANVLTF. The chain has TRBV5-1 and TRBJ2-6; D gene unclear. This CDR3 is 13 amino acids long. Germline V lookup: CDR1 SGHRS, CDR2 YFSETQ. Trimming cost V 4 bases and J 3 bases, with 5 bases left between them. The full variable domain, its missing parts supplied by reference TRBV5-1 and TRBJ2-6, is KAGVTQTPRYLIKTRGQQVTLSCSPISGHRSVSWYQQTPGQGLQFLFEYFSETQRNKGNFPGRFSGRQFSNSRSEMNVSTLELGDSALYLCASSRGGANVLTFGAGSRLTVL.

This rearrangement joins TRBV11-3 to TRBJ1-1, with 9 bases that match TRBD1. There are 13 residues in the CDR3. Trimming took 6 bases from V and 10 from J; bases not matched to a gene: 9. In germline, CDR1 is SGHNT, CDR2 YENEEA. In DNA, the CDR3 is TGTGCCAGCAGGGGGACAGGGACCCGAGGAGCTTTCTTT. Translating it yields CASRGTGTRGAFF.

The chain has TRBV2 and TRBJ2-6, with 9 bases matching TRBD2. The CDR3 runs 16 residues. Germline CDR1 reads SNHLY; CDR2 reads FYNNEI. With V trimmed by 6 bases and J by 0 bases, 3 bases remained unmatched. For the CDR3, the DNA is TGTGCCAGCAGGCTTAGCGGGGGCTCTGGGGCCAACGTCCTGACTTTC. It specifies CASRLSGGSGANVLTF.

The sample holds a few counts of this clonotype. This chain joins TRBV7-2 and TRBJ1-5; no reliable D call. From germline, CDR1 is SGHTA and CDR2 FQGNSA. V was pared by 5 bases and J by 11 bases, with 16 bases between. The CDR3 extends over 13 amino acids. CDR3 bases: TGTGCCAGCAGCCGAACGGAGCTGGGGTCCCAGCATTTT. This codes for CASSRTELGSQHF.

The chain uses TRBV3-1 and TRBJ2-5; weak D call: TRBD2 (6 bases). The germline V gene encodes CDR1 LGHDT and CDR2 YNNKEL (reference sequence). The CDR3 is 14 residues long. Trimming shortened V by 7 bases and J by 4 bases, and 16 bases separated the two germline ends. DNA of the CDR3: TGTGCCAGCAACACTCGAGCGGAGGGAGAGACCCAGTACTTC. This sequence encodes CASNTRAEGETQYF.

CDR3 amino acids: CASSFPGTVYEQYF. The DNA for the CDR3 is TGCGCCAGCAGCTTTCCCGGGACAGTCTACGAGCAGTACTTC. The genes are TRBV5-1 and TRBJ2-7; 7 bases line up with TRBD1. This CDR3 spans 14 amino acids. Germline CDR1 is SGHRS and CDR2 is YFSETQ. V gave up 2 bases and J gave up 3 bases; unmatched junction bases: 5.

The sample holds many counts of this clonotype. The rearrangement links TRBV29-1 to TRBJ2-4; D possibly matches TRBD1 or TRBD2 (5 bases each). This CDR3 has 13 residues. Germline V gives CDR1 SQVTM, CDR2 ANQGSEA. V lost 4 bases to trimming and J lost 12 bases, with 19 bases between them. CDR3 nucleotides: TGCAGCGTTGCCGAGGGGACGGGGAGACATCAGTACTTC. Encoded protein: CSVAEGTGRHQYF.

The rearrangement uses TRBV3-1 and TRBJ1-2; D is unresolved. Germline V lookup: CDR1 LGHDT, CDR2 YNNKEL (reference sequence). There are 13 residues in the CDR3. Trimming removed 1 base at V and 4 bases at J, with 7 bases between. Here the CDR3 DNA reads TGTGCCAGCAGCCAAGGGACTTCCTATGGCTACACCTTC. Protein product: CASSQGTSYGYTF.

The sample holds a few counts of this clonotype. The chain carries TRBV11-2 and TRBJ2-5, with TRBD2 as a possible D gene (6 bases). Germline assignment: CDR1 SGHAT and CDR2 FQNNGV. V was clipped by 5 bases and J by 7 bases, with 17 bases between them. The CDR3 is made up of 14 amino acids. CDR3 nucleotide sequence: TGTGCCAGCAGCCCCGGTTTTAGCGGTGGGACCCAGTACTTC. Its translation is CASSPGFSGGTQYF.